This TCR beta chain is from a study of cytomegalovirus exposure and HLA in healthy donors. With 60 Vbeta and 13 Jbeta primers, the PCR was carried out. TCRdb keeps only in-frame clones here, not all; method: immunoSEQ multiplex PCR. The sample spans over 120,000 clones; the ten largest clones claim about 0.96%. Germline V CDR1 and CDR2: SGHTA, FQGNSA. This CDR3 is built from 18 residues. The ends were cut back, 2 bases at V and 1 base at J, with 18 bases in the middle. As regards this clone: The antigen is unknown.

Study-level points and caveats: In vitro data verified a few CMV-associated chains as specific for CMV antigens. There was a cluster of highly shared sequence variants that was likely a sequencing artifact. Earlier analysis found most TCR beta V segments productive about 87% or about 30% of the time. When a later analysis was performed, an Asian-associated ancestry cluster reportedly had fewer N-insertions than the roughly 700-donor mean.

This TCR derives from a male donor in good health and CMV-seronegative. V usage is TRBV7-2 and J usage is TRBJ2-1; TRBD2 is a possible D gene (6 bases). The sequenced sample was PBMCs. This CDR3 reads CASSLRGGGIVSYNEQFF. The CDR3 region has the DNA TGTGCCAGCAGCTTACGAGGAGGAGGGATAGTTTCCTACAATGAGCAGTTCTTC.